This paragraph covers one T cell receptor (beta chain) sequence. What it recognizes is unknown. UMIs and a universal primer site were added when TCR cDNA was made by 5'RACE template switching. TCRdb reprocessed the 5' RACE reads with MiXCR, giving one entry per CDR3 protein. Of 250,000 to 400,000 distinct CDR3 sequences listed, 4% to 5.5% were seen once; the top ten hold less than 20%. The data are from a study of T cells after yellow fever vaccination. Study in general: SMART-Seq v4 Ultra Low Input handled preparation of low-cell-number fractions.

General study results and limits: Secondary responses were weaker yet peaked faster, day 5 versus 15.

Sequenced material: PBMCs, taken 15 days after the yellow fever booster vaccination. This receptor was obtained from a man in his late teens or twenties who received the YFV17D yellow fever vaccine.

Written as DNA, the CDR3 is TGTGCCAGCAGACAGGACAGACCCAAGCCCAACACTGAAGCTTTCTTT. Amino acid sequence: CASRQDRPKPNTEAFF. V is TRBV6-2 or TRBV6-3 and J is TRBJ1-1; tentatively, D is TRBD1 (6 bases). Deletions cut 6 bases from V and 2 bases from J, with 19 bases between. The V gene's germline CDR1 is MNHEY and CDR2 SVGEGT. The CDR3 covers 16 residues.